What follows describes a single T cell receptor (beta chain). Some clones are missing from TCRdb's copy, which holds only in-frame ones; the method was immunoSEQ multiplex PCR. The table has over 100,000 clones, around 93% seen once. The data belong to a study of control samples from healthy donors and cancer patients. Germline V CDR1 and CDR2: DFQATT, SNEGSKA (reference sequence). Trimming shortened V by 6 bases and J by 4 bases, and 9 bases separated the two germline ends. The CDR3 covers 11 residues. The genes are TRBV20-1 and TRBJ1-2; D ambiguous. This TCR derives from a woman aged 50 to 60 in good health. The sequencing input was blood. The CDR3 region has the DNA TGCAGTGCCCCTGGGATCTATGGCTACACCTTC. Encoded protein: CSAPGIYGYTF.